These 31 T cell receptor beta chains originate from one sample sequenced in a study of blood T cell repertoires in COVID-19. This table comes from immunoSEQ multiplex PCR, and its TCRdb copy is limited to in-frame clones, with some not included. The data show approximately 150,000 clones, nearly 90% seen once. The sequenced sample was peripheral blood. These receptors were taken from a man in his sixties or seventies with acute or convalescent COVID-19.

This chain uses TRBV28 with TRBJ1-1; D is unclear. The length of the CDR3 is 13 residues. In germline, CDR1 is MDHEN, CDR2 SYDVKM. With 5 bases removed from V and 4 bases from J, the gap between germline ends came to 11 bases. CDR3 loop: CASSRGQTTEAFF. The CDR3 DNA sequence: TGTGCCAGCAGTCGAGGGCAGACCACTGAAGCTTTCTTT.

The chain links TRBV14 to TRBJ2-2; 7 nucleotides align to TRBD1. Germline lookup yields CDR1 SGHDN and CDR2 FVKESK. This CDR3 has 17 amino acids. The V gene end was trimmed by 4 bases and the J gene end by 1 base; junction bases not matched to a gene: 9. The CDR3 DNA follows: TGTGCCAGCAGCCGAATACCCCGGGACAGGAACACCGGGGAGCTGTTTTTT. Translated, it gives CASSRIPRDRNTGELFF.

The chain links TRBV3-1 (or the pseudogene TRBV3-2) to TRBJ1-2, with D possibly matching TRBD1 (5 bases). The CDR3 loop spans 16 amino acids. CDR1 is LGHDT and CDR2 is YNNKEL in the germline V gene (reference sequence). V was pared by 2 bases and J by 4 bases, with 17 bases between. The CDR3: CASSQPQGGGGYGYTF. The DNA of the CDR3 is TGTGCCAGCAGCCAACCGCAGGGAGGAGGAGGCTATGGCTACACCTTC.

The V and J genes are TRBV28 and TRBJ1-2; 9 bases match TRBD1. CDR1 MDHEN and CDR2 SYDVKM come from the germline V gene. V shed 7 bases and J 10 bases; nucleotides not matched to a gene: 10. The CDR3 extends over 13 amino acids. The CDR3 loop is CASTRGTGLDYTF. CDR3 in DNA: TGTGCCAGCACCCGGGGGACAGGGCTAGACTACACCTTC.

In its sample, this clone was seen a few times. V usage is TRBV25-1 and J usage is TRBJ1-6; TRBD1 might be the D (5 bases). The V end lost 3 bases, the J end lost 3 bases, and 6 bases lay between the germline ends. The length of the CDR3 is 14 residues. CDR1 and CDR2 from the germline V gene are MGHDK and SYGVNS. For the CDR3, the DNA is TGTGCCAGCAGTGACCAGGGCTATAATTCACCCCTCCACTTT. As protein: CASSDQGYNSPLHF.

The CDR3 reads CASSLGAEDEKLFF. Here the CDR3 DNA reads TGTGCCAGCAGCTTAGGGGCGGAGGACGAAAAACTGTTTTTT. The gene calls are TRBV7-6 and TRBJ1-4, with D uncertain. Germline values: CDR1 SGHVS, CDR2 FNYEAQ. CDR3 length equals 14 residues. V lost 1 base, J lost 8 bases, and 11 bases lay in between.

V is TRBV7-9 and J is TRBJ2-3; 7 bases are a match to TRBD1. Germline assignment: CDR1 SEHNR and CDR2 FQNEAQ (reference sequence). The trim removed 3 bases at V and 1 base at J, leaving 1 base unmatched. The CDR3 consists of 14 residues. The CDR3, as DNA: TGTGCCAGCAGCTTCCAGGGGGGCACAGATACGCAGTATTTT. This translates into CASSFQGGTDTQYF.

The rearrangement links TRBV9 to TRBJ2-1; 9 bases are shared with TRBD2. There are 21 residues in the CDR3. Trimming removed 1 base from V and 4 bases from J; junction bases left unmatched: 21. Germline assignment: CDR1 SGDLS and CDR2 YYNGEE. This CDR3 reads CASSVSTPGASGIAGYNEQFF. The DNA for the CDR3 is TGTGCCAGCAGCGTATCAACTCCAGGGGCTAGCGGGATAGCGGGGTACAATGAGCAGTTCTTC.

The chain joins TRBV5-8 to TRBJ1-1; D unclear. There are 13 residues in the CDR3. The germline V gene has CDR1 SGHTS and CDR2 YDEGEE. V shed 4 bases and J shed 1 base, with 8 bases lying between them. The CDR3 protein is CASSPDWNTEAFF. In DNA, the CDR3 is TGTGCCAGCAGCCCGGACTGGAACACTGAAGCTTTCTTT.

CDR3 bases: TGTGCCAGCTCCGGTAGGGGGGGCTCGTCTGGAAACACCATATATTTT. It yields the protein CASSGRGGSSGNTIYF. The V gene is TRBV18, the J gene TRBJ1-3, with a weak D call TRBD1 (6 bases). The CDR3 extends over 16 amino acids. Trimming took 6 bases from V and 1 from J, leaving 16 bases between them. Germline V gives CDR1 KGHSH, CDR2 LQKENI.

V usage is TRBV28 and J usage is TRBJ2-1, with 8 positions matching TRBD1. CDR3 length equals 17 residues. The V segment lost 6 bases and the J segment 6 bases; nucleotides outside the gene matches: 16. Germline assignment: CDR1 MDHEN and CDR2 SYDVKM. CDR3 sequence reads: CASSLPSAGGRGNEQFF. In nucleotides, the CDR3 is TGTGCCAGCAGCCTCCCCTCCGCAGGGGGCCGGGGCAATGAGCAGTTCTTC.

CDR3 in DNA: TGTGCCAGCAGTTTATCAGGGGGCGGCTACTATGGCTACACCTTC. Translation: CASSLSGGGYYGYTF. The rearrangement links TRBV27 to TRBJ1-2; 7 bases are a match to TRBD1. From germline, CDR1 is MNHEY and CDR2 SMNVEV (reference sequence). The CDR3 runs to 15 residues. J lost 3 bases, V lost 0 bases, and 4 bases had no gene match.

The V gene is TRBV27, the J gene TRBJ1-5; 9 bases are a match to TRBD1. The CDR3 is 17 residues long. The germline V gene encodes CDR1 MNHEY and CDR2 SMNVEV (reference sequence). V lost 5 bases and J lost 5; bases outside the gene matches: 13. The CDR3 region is CASSPNRGPKGDQPQHF. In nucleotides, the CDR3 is TGTGCCAGCAGTCCGAACAGGGGGCCCAAAGGTGATCAGCCCCAGCATTTT.

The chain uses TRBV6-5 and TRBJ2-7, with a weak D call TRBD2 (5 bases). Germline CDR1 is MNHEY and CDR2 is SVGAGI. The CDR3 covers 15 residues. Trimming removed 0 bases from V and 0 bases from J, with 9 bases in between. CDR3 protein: CASSYSRSGSYEQYF. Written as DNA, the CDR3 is TGTGCCAGCAGTTACTCGAGAAGCGGCTCCTACGAGCAGTACTTC.

For the CDR3, the DNA is TGCGCCAGCAGCCAAGATTGGAGGACTAGCGGGAGCTCAGATACGCAGTATTTT. This sequence encodes CASSQDWRTSGSSDTQYF. The rearrangement joins TRBV4-1 to TRBJ2-3; 13 nucleotides line up with TRBD2. The CDR3 spans 18 residues. Germline loops: CDR1 MGHRA, CDR2 YSYEKL. With V trimmed by 0 bases and J by 4 bases, 7 bases remained unmatched.

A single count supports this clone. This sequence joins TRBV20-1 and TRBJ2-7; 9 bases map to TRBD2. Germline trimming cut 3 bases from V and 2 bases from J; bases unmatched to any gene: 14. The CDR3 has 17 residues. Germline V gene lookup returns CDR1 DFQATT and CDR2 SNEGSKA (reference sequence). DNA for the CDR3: TGCAGTGCTAGTGAGGACCATAGCGGGAGAAGCCCCTACGAGCAGTACTTC. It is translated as CSASEDHSGRSPYEQYF.

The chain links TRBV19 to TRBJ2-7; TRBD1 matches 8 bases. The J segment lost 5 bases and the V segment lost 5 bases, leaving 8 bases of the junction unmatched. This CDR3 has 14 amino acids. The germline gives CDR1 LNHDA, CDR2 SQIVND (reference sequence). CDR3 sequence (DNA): TGTGCCAGTAGTCCTGGACAGGGATGGGACGAGCAGTACTTC. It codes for CASSPGQGWDEQYF.

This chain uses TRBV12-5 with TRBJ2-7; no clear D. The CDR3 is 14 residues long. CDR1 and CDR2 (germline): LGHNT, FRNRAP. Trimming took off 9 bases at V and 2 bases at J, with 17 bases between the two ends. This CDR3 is CASLKNMGPYEQYF. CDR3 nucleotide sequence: TGTGCTAGCCTTAAGAATATGGGCCCCTACGAGCAGTACTTC. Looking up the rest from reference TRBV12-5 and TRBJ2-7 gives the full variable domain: DARVTQTPRHKVTEMGQEVTMRCQPILGHNTVFWYRQTMMQGLELLAYFRNRAPLDDSGMPKDRFSAEMPDATLATLKIQPSEPRDSAVYFCASLKNMGPYEQYFGPGTRLTVT.

CDR3 amino acids: CASSQGTGGFAQYF. Written as DNA, the CDR3 is TGTGCCAGCAGCCAGGGGACAGGGGGGTTCGCGCAGTATTTT. The chain combines TRBV3-1 (or the pseudogene TRBV3-2) with TRBJ2-3, with 11 bases identical to TRBD1. This CDR3 comprises 14 residues. The germline gives CDR1 LGHDT, CDR2 YNNKEL (reference sequence). After removal of 3 bases from V and 10 bases from J, the junction contained 6 bases not matched to a gene.

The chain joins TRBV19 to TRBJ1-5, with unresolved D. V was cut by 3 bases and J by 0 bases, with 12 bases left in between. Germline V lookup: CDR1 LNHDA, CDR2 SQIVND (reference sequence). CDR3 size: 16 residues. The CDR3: CASSMMPGSSNQPQHF. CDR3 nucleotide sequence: TGTGCCAGTAGTATGATGCCGGGGAGTAGCAATCAGCCCCAGCATTTT.

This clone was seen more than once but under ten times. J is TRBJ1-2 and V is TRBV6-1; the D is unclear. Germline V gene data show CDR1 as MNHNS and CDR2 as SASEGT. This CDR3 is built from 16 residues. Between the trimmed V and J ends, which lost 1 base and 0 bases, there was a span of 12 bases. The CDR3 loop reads CASSEERARANYGYTF. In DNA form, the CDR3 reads TGTGCCAGCAGTGAAGAGAGGGCCAGAGCTAACTATGGCTACACCTTC.

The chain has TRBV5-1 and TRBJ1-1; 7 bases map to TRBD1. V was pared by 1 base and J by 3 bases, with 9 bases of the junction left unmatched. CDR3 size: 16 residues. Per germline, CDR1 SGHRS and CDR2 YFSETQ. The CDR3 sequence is CASSLYVGQTYTEAFF. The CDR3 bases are TGCGCCAGCAGCTTGTATGTGGGACAGACTTACACTGAAGCTTTCTTT.

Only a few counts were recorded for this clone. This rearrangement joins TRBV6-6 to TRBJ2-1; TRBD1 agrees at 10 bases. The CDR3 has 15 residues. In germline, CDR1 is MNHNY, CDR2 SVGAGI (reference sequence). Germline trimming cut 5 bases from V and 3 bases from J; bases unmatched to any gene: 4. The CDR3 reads CASSDGTGDYNEQFF. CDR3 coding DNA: TGTGCCAGCAGTGACGGGACAGGGGACTACAATGAGCAGTTCTTC.

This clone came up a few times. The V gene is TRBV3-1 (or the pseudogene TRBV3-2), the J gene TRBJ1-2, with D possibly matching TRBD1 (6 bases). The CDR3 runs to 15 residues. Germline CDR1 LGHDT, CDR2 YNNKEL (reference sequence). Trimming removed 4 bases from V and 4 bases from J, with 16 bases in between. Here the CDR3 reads CASSPTGRGLYGYTF. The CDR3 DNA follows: TGTGCCAGCAGCCCGACAGGCAGGGGCCTCTATGGCTACACCTTC.

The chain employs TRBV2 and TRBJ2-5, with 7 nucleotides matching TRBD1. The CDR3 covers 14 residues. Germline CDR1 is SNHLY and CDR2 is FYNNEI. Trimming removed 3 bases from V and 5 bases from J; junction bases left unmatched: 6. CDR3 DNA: TGTGCCAGCAGTGACTCAGGGGGTGGGGAGACCCAGTACTTC. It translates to CASSDSGGGETQYF. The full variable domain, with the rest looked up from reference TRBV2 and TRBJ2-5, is EPEVTQTPSHQVTQMGQEVILRCVPISNHLYFYWYRQILGQKVEFLVSFYNNEISEKSEIFDDQFSVERPDGSNFTLKIRSTKLEDSAMYFCASSDSGGGETQYFGPGTRLLVL.

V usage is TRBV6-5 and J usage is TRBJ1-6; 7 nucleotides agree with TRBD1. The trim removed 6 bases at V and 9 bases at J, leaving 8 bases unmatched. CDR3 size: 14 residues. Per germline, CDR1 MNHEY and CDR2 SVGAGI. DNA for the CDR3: TGTGCCAGCAGGGGAACAGGGGCAGTTTCACCCCTCCACTTT. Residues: CASRGTGAVSPLHF.

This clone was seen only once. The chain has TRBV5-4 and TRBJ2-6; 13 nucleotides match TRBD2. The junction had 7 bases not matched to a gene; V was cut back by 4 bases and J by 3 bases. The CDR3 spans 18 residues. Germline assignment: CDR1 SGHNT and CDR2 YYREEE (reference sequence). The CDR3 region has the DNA TGTGCCAGCAGCCCCGGACTAGCGGGAGAGGGTGGGGCCAACGTCCTGACTTTC. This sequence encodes CASSPGLAGEGGANVLTF.

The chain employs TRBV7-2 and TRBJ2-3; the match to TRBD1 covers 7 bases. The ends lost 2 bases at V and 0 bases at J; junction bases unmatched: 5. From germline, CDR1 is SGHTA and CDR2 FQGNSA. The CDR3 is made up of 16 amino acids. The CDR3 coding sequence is TGTGCCAGCAGCTTATACCCGGGACAGAGCACAGATACGCAGTATTTT. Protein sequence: CASSLYPGQSTDTQYF. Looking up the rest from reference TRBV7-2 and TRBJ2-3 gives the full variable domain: GAGVSQSPSNKVTEKGKDVELRCDPISGHTALYWYRQSLGQGLEFLIYFQGNSAPDKSGLPSDRFSAERTGGSVSTLTIQRTQQEDSAVYLCASSLYPGQSTDTQYFGPGTRLTVL.

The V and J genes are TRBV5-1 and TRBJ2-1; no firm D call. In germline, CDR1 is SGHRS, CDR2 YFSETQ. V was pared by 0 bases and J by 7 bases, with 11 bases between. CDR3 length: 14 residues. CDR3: CASSLGALGNEQFF. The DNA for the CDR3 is TGCGCCAGCAGCTTGGGCGCTCTCGGGAATGAGCAGTTCTTC.

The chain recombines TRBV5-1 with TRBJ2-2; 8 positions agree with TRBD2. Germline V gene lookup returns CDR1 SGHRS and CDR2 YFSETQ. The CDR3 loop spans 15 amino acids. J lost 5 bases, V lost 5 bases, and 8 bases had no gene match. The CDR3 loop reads CASRPPGLGTGELFF. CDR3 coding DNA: TGCGCCAGCAGGCCTCCGGGACTAGGGACCGGGGAGCTGTTTTTT. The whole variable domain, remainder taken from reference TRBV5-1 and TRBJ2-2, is KAGVTQTPRYLIKTRGQQVTLSCSPISGHRSVSWYQQTPGQGLQFLFEYFSETQRNKGNFPGRFSGRQFSNSRSEMNVSTLELGDSALYLCASRPPGLGTGELFFGEGSRLTVL.

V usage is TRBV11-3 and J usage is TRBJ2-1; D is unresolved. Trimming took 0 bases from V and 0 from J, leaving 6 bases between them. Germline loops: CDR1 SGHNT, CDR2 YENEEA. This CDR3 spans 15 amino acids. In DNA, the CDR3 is TGTGCCAGCAGCTTAGAAATTAGCTCCTACAATGAGCAGTTCTTC. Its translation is CASSLEISSYNEQFF. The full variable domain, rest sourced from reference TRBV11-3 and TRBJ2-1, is EAGVVQSPRYKIIEKKQPVAFWCNPISGHNTLYWYLQNLGQGPELLIRYENEEAVDDSQLPKDRFSAERLKGVDSTLKIQPAELGDSAVYLCASSLEISSYNEQFFGPGTRLTVL.